The next 21 T cell receptor beta chains were all read from a single sample in a study of T cell responses to AZD1222 COVID-19 vaccine. The table came from immunoSEQ multiplex PCR; TCRdb's copy has only in-frame clones and leaves some out. The sample includes some 120,000 clones, about 80% seen only once; the top ten take around 9.9%. Source: peripheral blood, taken on day 0 of AZD1222 vaccination. Receptor source: an adult in good health.

CDR3 amino acids: CSASERGAYNEQFF. CDR3 in DNA: TGCAGTGCTAGTGAGCGGGGGGCCTACAATGAGCAGTTCTTC. This chain links TRBV20-1 with TRBJ2-1; 9 positions agree with TRBD2. The CDR3 spans 14 residues. Per germline, CDR1 DFQATT and CDR2 SNEGSKA (reference sequence). J lost 2 bases, V lost 3 bases, and 2 bases had no gene match.

This chain joins TRBV5-1 and TRBJ2-5; 7 nucleotides line up with TRBD2. After removal of 4 bases from V and 1 base from J, the junction contained 4 bases not matched to a gene. Germline CDR1 SGHRS, CDR2 YFSETQ. There are 14 residues in the CDR3. The CDR3 region is CASSPGGSQETQYF. CDR3 DNA sequence: TGCGCCAGCAGCCCCGGGGGGTCCCAAGAGACCCAGTACTTC.

J is TRBJ2-2 and V is TRBV5-1; 12 bases align to TRBD2. From germline, CDR1 is SGHRS and CDR2 YFSETQ. Trimming took 6 bases from V and 5 from J; bases not matched to a gene: 8. The CDR3 is 16 residues long. Here the CDR3 reads CASTQLAGGGTGELFF. The CDR3 region has the DNA TGCGCCAGCACGCAACTAGCGGGAGGAGGTACCGGGGAGCTGTTTTTT.

The rearrangement links TRBV28 to TRBJ2-1, with TRBD2 matching 7 bases. The germline V gene has CDR1 MDHEN and CDR2 SYDVKM. Trimming at V came to 4 bases and at J to 2 bases, leaving 5 bases not matched to a gene. The CDR3 length is 15 residues. The CDR3 here is CASSSSGTAYNEQFF. Written as DNA, the CDR3 is TGTGCCAGCAGTTCCAGCGGGACGGCCTACAATGAGCAGTTCTTC.

The V and J genes are TRBV18 and TRBJ2-7; perhaps TRBD2 as D (6 bases). Germline CDR1 and CDR2: KGHSH and LQKENI. Between the trimmed V and J ends, which lost 0 bases and 7 bases, there was a span of 13 bases. The CDR3 has 14 amino acids. CDR3 in amino acids: CASSPPLGGWEQYF. The CDR3 DNA reads as TGTGCCAGCTCACCACCTTTGGGGGGATGGGAGCAGTACTTC.

This chain connects TRBV29-1 to TRBJ2-5; TRBD2 is a possible D gene (6 bases). The CDR3 extends over 12 amino acids. Between the trimmed V and J ends, which lost 7 bases and 2 bases, there was a span of 11 bases. The germline V gene has CDR1 SQVTM and CDR2 ANQGSEA. The CDR3 protein is CSAGLLQETQYF. In nucleotides, the CDR3 is TGCAGCGCAGGACTACTTCAAGAGACCCAGTACTTC.

This clone was counted a few times. The rearrangement uses TRBV19 and TRBJ2-1; 11 bases fit TRBD2. Losses at the gene ends were 3 bases for V and 9 bases for J; bases not matched to a gene: 7. Germline V lookup: CDR1 LNHDA, CDR2 SQIVND (reference sequence). CDR3 size: 15 residues. This chain's CDR3 is CASSIGSGGASEQFF. DNA of the CDR3: TGTGCCAGTAGTATTGGTAGCGGGGGGGCCAGTGAGCAGTTCTTC.

The chain combines TRBV30 with TRBJ1-2; 9 nucleotides agree with TRBD1. The trim removed 4 bases at V and 6 bases at J, leaving 6 bases unmatched. From germline, CDR1 is GTSNPN and CDR2 SVGIG (reference sequence). This CDR3 contains 13 residues. CDR3 DNA: TGTGCCTGGACCTTACAGGGGGCGGATGGCTACACCTTC. Translation: CAWTLQGADGYTF. The whole variable domain, filled in from reference TRBV30 and TRBJ1-2, reads SQTIHQWPATLVQPVGSPLSLECTVEGTSNPNLYWYRQAAGRGLQLLFYSVGIGQISSEVPQNLSASRPQDRQFILSSKKLLLSDSGFYLCAWTLQGADGYTFGSGTRLTVV.

The chain has TRBV19 and TRBJ2-5; no reliable D call. Trimming removed 4 bases at V and 1 base at J, with 4 bases between. CDR3 size: 12 residues. CDR1 is LNHDA and CDR2 is SQIVND in the germline V gene (reference sequence). The CDR3 protein is CASSNLQETQYF. Written as DNA, the CDR3 is TGTGCCAGTAGTAACCTCCAAGAGACCCAGTACTTC.

V and J are TRBV11-2 and TRBJ2-7; D call uncertain. Germline V gene sequence: CDR1 SGHAT, CDR2 FQNNGV. CDR3 length: 12 amino acids. Trimming removed 1 base at V and 2 bases at J, with 3 bases between. CDR3 region: CASSLVPYEQYF. The CDR3 bases are TGTGCCAGCAGCTTAGTCCCCTACGAGCAGTACTTC.

The rearrangement links TRBV19 to TRBJ1-1; TRBD1 agrees at 8 bases. V gave up 6 bases and J gave up 1 base; unmatched junction bases: 7. The CDR3 runs 15 residues. From germline, CDR1 is LNHDA and CDR2 SQIVND (reference sequence). The chain's CDR3 is CASRKTGGGNTEAFF. The CDR3, as DNA: TGTGCCAGTAGGAAAACAGGGGGAGGGAACACTGAAGCTTTCTTT.

This rearrangement joins TRBV5-1 to TRBJ2-1; tentative D call: TRBD1 (6 bases). CDR3 length: 13 amino acids. The V end lost 2 bases, the J end lost 7 bases, and 10 bases lay between the germline ends. The germline V gene encodes CDR1 SGHRS and CDR2 YFSETQ. The CDR3 DNA sequence: TGCGCCAGCAGCTTTAACAGGGAGAATGAGCAGTTCTTC. As protein: CASSFNRENEQFF.

The sample holds one count of this clone. V and J are TRBV28 and TRBJ1-4; weak D call: TRBD1 (5 bases). CDR3 length: 11 amino acids. CDR1 is MDHEN, CDR2 SYDVKM, per germline. V lost 6 bases and J lost 16, with 15 bases in between. The CDR3 sequence is CASRIGGLWFF. The CDR3, as DNA: TGTGCCAGCAGAATTGGGGGGTTGTGGTTTTTT.

This clone has only one observation. The V call is TRBV19, the J call TRBJ2-2, with D unclear. Germline V gene lookup returns CDR1 LNHDA and CDR2 SQIVND (reference sequence). The CDR3 is 11 amino acids. Between the trimmed V and J ends, which lost 4 bases and 10 bases, there was a span of 7 bases. CDR3 in DNA: TGTGCCAGTAGTACCCCCATGGAGCTGTTTTTT. Translated: CASSTPMELFF.

This chain links TRBV6-5 with TRBJ2-2, with a tentative D call TRBD1 (6 bases). Germline V lookup: CDR1 MNHEY, CDR2 SVGAGI. The germline V and J ends were trimmed by 6 bases and 8 bases, with 10 bases remaining between them. The CDR3 runs 12 residues. CDR3 in amino acids: CASRPGAGELFF. Written as DNA, the CDR3 is TGTGCCAGCAGACCAGGGGCAGGGGAGCTGTTTTTT.

V gene TRBV4-1 combines with J gene TRBJ2-5; D tentatively reads TRBD1 or TRBD2 (5 bases each). V was trimmed by 6 bases and J by 5 bases, leaving 13 bases between them. Germline V gene lookup returns CDR1 MGHRA and CDR2 YSYEKL. This CDR3 contains 13 residues. Here the CDR3 reads CASSRTEGETQYF. CDR3 DNA sequence: TGCGCCAGCAGTCGAACTGAGGGGGAGACCCAGTACTTC.

The gene calls are TRBV6-5 and TRBJ2-5; D tentatively fits TRBD1 or TRBD2 (5 bases each). The CDR3 consists of 14 residues. The germline V and J ends were trimmed by 6 bases and 5 bases, with 16 bases remaining between them. Germline CDR1 reads MNHEY; CDR2 reads SVGAGI. The CDR3 loop reads CASRGRGAVETQYF. In DNA form, the CDR3 reads TGTGCCAGCAGGGGGAGAGGGGCGGTCGAGACCCAGTACTTC.

The chain combines TRBV6-4 with TRBJ1-1; no reliable D call. Germline V lookup: CDR1 MRHNA, CDR2 SNTAGT. The CDR3 extends over 20 amino acids. The ends were cut back, 7 bases at V and 1 base at J, with 31 bases in the middle. This CDR3 reads CASKNLDSPVKAGKNTEAFF. In DNA, the CDR3 is TGTGCCAGCAAGAATCTGGACTCCCCCGTGAAGGCCGGGAAGAACACTGAAGCTTTCTTT.

As to this clone: A read error may produce the germline difference seen at one junction end. V and J are TRBV3-1 (or the pseudogene TRBV3-2) and TRBJ1-6, with TRBD1 matching over 7 bases. The CDR3 runs 13 residues. Germline CDR1 is LGHDT and CDR2 is YNNKEL (reference sequence). CDR3 coding DNA: TGTGCCAGCAGCCAAACAAGATCGGACAGGTATTACTTT. This translates into CASSQTRSDRYYF.

The J gene is TRBJ1-1, the V gene TRBV5-1, with 8 bases lining up with TRBD1. The CDR3 totals 15 residues. The ends lost 0 bases at V and 4 bases at J; junction bases unmatched: 5. Germline CDR1 is SGHRS and CDR2 is YFSETQ. The chain's CDR3 is CASSLVYRGITEAFF. CDR3 coding DNA: TGCGCCAGCAGCTTGGTTTACAGGGGGATCACTGAAGCTTTCTTT.

The chain joins TRBV28 to TRBJ2-1, with D unresolved. The CDR3 has 12 amino acids. Germline-derived CDR1 and CDR2 are MDHEN and SYDVKM. Trimming removed 5 bases at V and 5 bases at J, with 7 bases between. The CDR3 protein is CASSPPDNEQFF. In DNA, the CDR3 is TGTGCCAGCAGTCCCCCTGACAATGAGCAGTTCTTC. Filled out from reference TRBV28 and TRBJ2-1, the complete variable domain reads DVKVTQSSRYLVKRTGEKVFLECVQDMDHENMFWYRQDPGLGLRLIYFSYDVKMKEKGDIPEGYSVSREKKERFSLILESASTNQTSMYLCASSPPDNEQFFGPGTRLTVL.